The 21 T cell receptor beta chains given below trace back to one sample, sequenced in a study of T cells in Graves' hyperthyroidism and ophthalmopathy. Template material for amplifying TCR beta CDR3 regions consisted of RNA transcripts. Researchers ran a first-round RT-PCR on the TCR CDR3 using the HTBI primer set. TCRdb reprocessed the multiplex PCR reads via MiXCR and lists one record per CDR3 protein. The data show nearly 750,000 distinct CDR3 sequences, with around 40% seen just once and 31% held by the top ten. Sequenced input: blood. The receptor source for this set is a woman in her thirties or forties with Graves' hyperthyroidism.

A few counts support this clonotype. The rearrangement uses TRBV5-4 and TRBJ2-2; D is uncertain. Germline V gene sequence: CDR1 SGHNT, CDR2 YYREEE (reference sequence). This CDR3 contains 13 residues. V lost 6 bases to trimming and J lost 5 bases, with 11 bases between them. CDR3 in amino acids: CASTSGPTGELFF. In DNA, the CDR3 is TGTGCCAGCACCTCGGGTCCGACCGGGGAGCTGTTTTTT.

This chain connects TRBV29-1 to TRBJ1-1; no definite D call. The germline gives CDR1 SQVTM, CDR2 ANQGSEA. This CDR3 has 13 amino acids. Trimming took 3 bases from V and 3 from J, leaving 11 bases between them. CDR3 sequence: CSVDGVRDTEAFF. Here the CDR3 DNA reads TGCAGCGTTGACGGCGTCCGGGACACTGAAGCTTTCTTT.

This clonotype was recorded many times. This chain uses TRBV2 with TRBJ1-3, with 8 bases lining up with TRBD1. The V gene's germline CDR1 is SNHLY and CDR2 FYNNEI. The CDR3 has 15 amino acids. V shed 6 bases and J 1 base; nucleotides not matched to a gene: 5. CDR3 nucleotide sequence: TGTGCCAGCAGAGCGAACAGGGGGTCTGGAAACACCATATATTTT. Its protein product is CASRANRGSGNTIYF. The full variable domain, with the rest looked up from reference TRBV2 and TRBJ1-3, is EPEVTQTPSHQVTQMGQEVILRCVPISNHLYFYWYRQILGQKVEFLVSFYNNEISEKSEIFDDQFSVERPDGSNFTLKIRSTKLEDSAMYFCASRANRGSGNTIYFGEGSWLTVV.

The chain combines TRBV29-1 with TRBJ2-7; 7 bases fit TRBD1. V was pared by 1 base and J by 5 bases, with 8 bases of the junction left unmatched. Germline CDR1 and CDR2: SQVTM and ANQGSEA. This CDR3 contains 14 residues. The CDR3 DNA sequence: TGCAGCGTTGAAGTCGACAGGGAGATGGACGAGCAGTACTTC. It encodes CSVEVDREMDEQYF.

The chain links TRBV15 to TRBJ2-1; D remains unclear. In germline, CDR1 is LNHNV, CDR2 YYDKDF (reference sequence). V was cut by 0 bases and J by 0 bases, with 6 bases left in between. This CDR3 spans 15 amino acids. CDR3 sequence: CATSRDFDSYNEQFF. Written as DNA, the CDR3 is TGTGCCACCAGCAGAGACTTCGACTCCTACAATGAGCAGTTCTTC.

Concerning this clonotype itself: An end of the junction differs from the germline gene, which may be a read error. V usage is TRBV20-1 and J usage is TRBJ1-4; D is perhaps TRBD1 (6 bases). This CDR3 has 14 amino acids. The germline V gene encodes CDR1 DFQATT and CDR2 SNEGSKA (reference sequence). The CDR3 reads CSSRDPTGNKKLFF. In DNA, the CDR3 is TGCAGTTCTAGAGATCCGACAGGCAATAAAAAACTGTTTTTT.

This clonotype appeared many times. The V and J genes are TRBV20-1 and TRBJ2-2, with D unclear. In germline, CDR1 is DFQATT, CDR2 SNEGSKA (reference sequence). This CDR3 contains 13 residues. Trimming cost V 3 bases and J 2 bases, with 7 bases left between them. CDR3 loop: CSARSRNTGELFF. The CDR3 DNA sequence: TGCAGTGCTAGGTCGAGAAACACCGGGGAGCTGTTTTTT.

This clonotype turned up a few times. The CDR3 DNA reads TGCGCCAGCAGCTTGGGGCCATCAAACTTCGAAGCTTTCTTT. Encoded protein: CASSLGPSNFEAFF. The J gene is TRBJ1-1, the V gene TRBV5-1; no reliable D call. Germline values: CDR1 SGHRS, CDR2 YFSETQ. This CDR3 spans 14 amino acids. V was shortened by 0 bases and J by 8 bases, with 14 bases between the two germline ends.

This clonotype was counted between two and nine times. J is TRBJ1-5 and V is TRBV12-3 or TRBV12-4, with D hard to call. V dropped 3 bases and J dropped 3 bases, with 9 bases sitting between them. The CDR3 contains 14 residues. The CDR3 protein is CASSLSPTNQPQHF. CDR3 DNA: TGTGCCAGCAGTTTGAGTCCTACCAATCAGCCCCAGCATTTT.

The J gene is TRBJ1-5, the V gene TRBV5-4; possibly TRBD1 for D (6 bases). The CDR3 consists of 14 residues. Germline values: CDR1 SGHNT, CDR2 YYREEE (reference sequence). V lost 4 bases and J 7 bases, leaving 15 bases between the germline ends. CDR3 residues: CASSVSQGCQPQHF. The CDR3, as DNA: TGTGCCAGCAGCGTCTCACAGGGCTGCCAGCCCCAGCATTTT.

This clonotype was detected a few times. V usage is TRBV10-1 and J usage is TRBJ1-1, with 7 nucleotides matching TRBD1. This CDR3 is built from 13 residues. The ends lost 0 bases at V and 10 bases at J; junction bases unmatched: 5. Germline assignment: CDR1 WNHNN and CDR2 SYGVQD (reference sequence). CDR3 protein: CASSESQGLGAFF. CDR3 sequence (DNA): TGCGCCAGCAGTGAGTCACAGGGGCTTGGAGCTTTCTTT.

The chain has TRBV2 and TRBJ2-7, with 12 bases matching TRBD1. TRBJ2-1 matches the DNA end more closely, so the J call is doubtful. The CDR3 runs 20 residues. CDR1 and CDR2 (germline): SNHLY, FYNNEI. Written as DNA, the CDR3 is TGTGCCAGCCCTAAGGGGGACAGGGGGCTTCCAACTCTTGATGGGTATGAGCAGTTCTTC. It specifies CASPKGDRGLPTLDGYEQFF.

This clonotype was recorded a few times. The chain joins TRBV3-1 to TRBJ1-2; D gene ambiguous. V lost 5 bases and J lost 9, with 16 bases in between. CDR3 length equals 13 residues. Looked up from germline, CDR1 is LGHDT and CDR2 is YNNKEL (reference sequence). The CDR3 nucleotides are TGTGCCAGCAGCTCCTGGGCCAGCGTCAGCTACACCTTC. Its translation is CASSSWASVSYTF. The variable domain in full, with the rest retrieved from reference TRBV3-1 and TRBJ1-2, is DTAVSQTPKYLVTQMGNDKSIKCEQNLGHDTMYWYKQDSKKFLKIMFSYNNKELIINETVPNRFSPKSPDKAHLNLHINSLELGDSAVYFCASSSWASVSYTFGSGTRLTVV.

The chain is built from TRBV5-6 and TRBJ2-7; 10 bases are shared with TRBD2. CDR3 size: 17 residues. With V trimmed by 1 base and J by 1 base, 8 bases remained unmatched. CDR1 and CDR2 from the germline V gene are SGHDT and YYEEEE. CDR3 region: CASSLLLAGARSYEQYF. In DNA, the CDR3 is TGTGCCAGCAGCTTGCTTCTAGCGGGAGCTCGGTCCTACGAGCAGTACTTC.

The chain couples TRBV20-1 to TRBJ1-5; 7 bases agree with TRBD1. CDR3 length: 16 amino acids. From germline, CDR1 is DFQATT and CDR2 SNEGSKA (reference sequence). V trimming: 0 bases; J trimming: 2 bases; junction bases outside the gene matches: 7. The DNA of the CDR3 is TGCAGTGCTAGAGACCAAACAGGGGCGGGCAATCAGCCCCAGCATTTT. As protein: CSARDQTGAGNQPQHF.

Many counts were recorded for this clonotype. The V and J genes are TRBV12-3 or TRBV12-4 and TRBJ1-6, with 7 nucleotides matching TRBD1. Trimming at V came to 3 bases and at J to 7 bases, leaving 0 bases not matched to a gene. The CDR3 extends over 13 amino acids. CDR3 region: CASSLDRNSPLHF. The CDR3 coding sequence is TGTGCCAGCAGTTTGGACAGGAATTCACCCCTCCACTTT.

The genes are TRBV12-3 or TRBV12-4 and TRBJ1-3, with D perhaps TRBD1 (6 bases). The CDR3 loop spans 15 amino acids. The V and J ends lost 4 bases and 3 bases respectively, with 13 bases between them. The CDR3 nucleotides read TGTGCCAGCAGTTGGGGGGCAGCGAGTGGAAACACCATATATTTT. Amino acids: CASSWGAASGNTIYF.

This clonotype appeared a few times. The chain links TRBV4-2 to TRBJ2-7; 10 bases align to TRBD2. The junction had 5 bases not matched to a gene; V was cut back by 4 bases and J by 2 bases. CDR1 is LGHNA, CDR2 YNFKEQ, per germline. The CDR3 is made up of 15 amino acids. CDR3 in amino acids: CASSRGLAETYEQYF. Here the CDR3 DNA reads TGTGCCAGCAGCCGAGGACTAGCGGAGACCTACGAGCAGTACTTC.

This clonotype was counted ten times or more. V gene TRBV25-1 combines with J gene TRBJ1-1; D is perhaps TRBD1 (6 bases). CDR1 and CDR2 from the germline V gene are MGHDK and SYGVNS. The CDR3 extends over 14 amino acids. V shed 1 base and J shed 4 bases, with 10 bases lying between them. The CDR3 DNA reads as TGTGCCAGCAGTGAATCCACAGGGATCACTGAAGCTTTCTTT. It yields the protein CASSESTGITEAFF.

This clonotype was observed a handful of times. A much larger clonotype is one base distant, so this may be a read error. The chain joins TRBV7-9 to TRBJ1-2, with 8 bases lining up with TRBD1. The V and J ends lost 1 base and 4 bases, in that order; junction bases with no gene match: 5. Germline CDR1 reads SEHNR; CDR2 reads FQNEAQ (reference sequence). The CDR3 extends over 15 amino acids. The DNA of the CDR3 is TGTGCCAGCAGCTTAGGGGCAGGGGGCACCTATGGCTACACCTTC. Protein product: CASSLGAGGTYGYTF.

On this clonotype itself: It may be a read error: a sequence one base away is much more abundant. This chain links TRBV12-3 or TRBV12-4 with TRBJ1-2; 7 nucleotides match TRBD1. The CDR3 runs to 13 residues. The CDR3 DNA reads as TGTGCCAGCAGCGACGACAGGGTTGCGGGCTGCACCTTC. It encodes CASSDDRVAGCTF.